The 28 T cell receptor beta chains below come from one sample, sequenced in a study of shared clonotypes between healthy human individuals. Generated by immunoSEQ multiplex PCR, the TCRdb table keeps only in-frame clones and is missing some. The table shows roughly 2 million clones, with about 94% occurring only once. The sample was naive CD4+ T cells sorted from blood. Documented subset: CD45RA+ positively selected. The receptor set was obtained from a man between 18 and 35 years old in good health.

V gene TRBV6-1 combines with J gene TRBJ2-1; possibly TRBD1 or TRBD2 for D (5 bases each). V was trimmed by 2 bases and J by 6 bases, leaving 11 bases between them. From germline, CDR1 is MNHNS and CDR2 SASEGT. This CDR3 is 14 amino acids long. The CDR3 DNA sequence: TGTGCCAGCAGTGAAATGGCTGGGGGCAATGAGCAGTTCTTC. As protein: CASSEMAGGNEQFF.

The chain couples TRBV28 to TRBJ1-5, with 7 nucleotides matching TRBD1. The V gene end was trimmed by 7 bases and the J gene end by 1 base; junction bases not matched to a gene: 7. From germline, CDR1 is MDHEN and CDR2 SYDVKM. CDR3 length: 15 amino acids. The CDR3 DNA follows: TGTGCCAGCAACCGACAGGGTGGGAGCAATCAGCCCCAGCATTTT. The encoded protein is CASNRQGGSNQPQHF.

The rearrangement links TRBV18 to TRBJ1-2, with D uncertain. CDR1 is KGHSH, CDR2 LQKENI, per germline. V was shortened by 5 bases and J by 4 bases, with 5 bases between the two germline ends. The CDR3 has 11 amino acids. The CDR3 reads CASSLGYGYTF. CDR3 in DNA: TGTGCCAGCTCATTGGGCTATGGCTACACCTTC. Full variable domain (rest looked up from reference TRBV18 and TRBJ1-2): NAGVMQNPRHLVRRRGQEARLRCSPMKGHSHVYWYRQLPEEGLKFMVYLQKENIIDESGMPKERFSAEFPKEGPSILRIQQVVRGDSAAYFCASSLGYGYTFGSGTRLTVV.

The rearrangement links TRBV6-6 to TRBJ1-2, with 8 positions matching TRBD1. Trimming at V came to 11 bases and at J to 6 bases, leaving 11 bases not matched to a gene. Germline CDR1 and CDR2: MNHNY and SVGAGI (reference sequence). The CDR3 length is 13 residues. The CDR3 nucleotides are TGTGCCGGCGTAGGACAGGGCATAGATGGCTACACCTTC. Encoded protein: CAGVGQGIDGYTF.

V and J are TRBV28 and TRBJ2-7; TRBD1 might be the D (7 bases). The CDR3 totals 16 residues. Germline V gene lookup returns CDR1 MDHEN and CDR2 SYDVKM. V was cut by 5 bases and J by 2 bases, with 19 bases left in between. The CDR3 DNA follows: TGTGCCAGCAGTCGAGGTGGAGGGGGCCCAACCTACGAGCAGTACTTC. Its protein is CASSRGGGGPTYEQYF.

The rearrangement uses TRBV21-1 and TRBJ2-7; the table names TRBD1, a call not compared with the DNA. TRBV21-1 represents a pseudogene. The CDR3 is made up of 13 amino acids. CDR3 protein: CASAQGRTGEQYF. The DNA for the CDR3 is TGTGCCAGCGCTCAAGGGAGGACAGGCGAGCAGTACTTC.

The chain couples TRBV19 to TRBJ2-5; 9 nucleotides align to TRBD2. CDR3 size: 15 residues. Germline V gene lookup returns CDR1 LNHDA and CDR2 SQIVND (reference sequence). J was trimmed by 5 bases and V by 4 bases; bases with no gene match: 8. The CDR3 DNA follows: TGTGCCAGTAGTAGCACCGGGACTAGCTTCGAGACCCAGTACTTC. Protein sequence: CASSSTGTSFETQYF.

On this clone itself: This same CDR3 is encoded by further DNA sequences in the sample. This chain joins TRBV18 and TRBJ1-3; a possible D gene is TRBD1 (6 bases). Trimming took off 3 bases at V and 4 bases at J, with 7 bases between the two ends. Germline V gene data show CDR1 as KGHSH and CDR2 as LQKENI. The CDR3 runs 13 residues. CDR3 loop: CASSPGTGNTIYF. The CDR3 DNA reads TGTGCCAGCTCACCCGGGACAGGAAACACCATATATTTT.

This chain connects TRBV6-5 to TRBJ1-2, with a tentative D call TRBD1 (5 bases). The CDR3 runs 15 residues. Germline V gives CDR1 MNHEY, CDR2 SVGAGI. V was trimmed by 6 bases and J by 0 bases, leaving 14 bases between them. The CDR3 sequence: CASSAADISNYGYTF. CDR3 sequence (DNA): TGTGCCAGCAGCGCCGCGGACATTTCTAACTATGGCTACACCTTC.

The V call is TRBV9, the J call TRBJ2-7; 7 nucleotides agree with TRBD1. CDR1 and CDR2 (germline): SGDLS, YYNGEE. The CDR3 is made up of 15 amino acids. V shed 2 bases, J shed 6 bases, and the junction held 11 bases outside the gene matches. The CDR3 loop is CASSVGFDRAGEQYF. CDR3 coding DNA: TGTGCCAGCAGCGTTGGTTTTGACAGGGCTGGCGAGCAGTACTTC.

This clone was counted once. The chain couples TRBV5-1 to TRBJ2-5; 8 nucleotides agree with TRBD2. From germline, CDR1 is SGHRS and CDR2 YFSETQ. The CDR3 sequence is 16 residues long. Trimming at V came to 4 bases and at J to 1 base, leaving 9 bases not matched to a gene. The CDR3 reads CASSLNSGGPQETQYF. DNA for the CDR3: TGCGCCAGCAGCCTGAACAGCGGGGGCCCCCAAGAGACCCAGTACTTC.

J is TRBJ2-1 and V is TRBV5-6; 14 bases agree with TRBD2. Germline V gene data show CDR1 as SGHDT and CDR2 as YYEEEE. The CDR3 contains 15 residues. The trim removed 4 bases at V and 9 bases at J, leaving 6 bases unmatched. The CDR3 here is CASSPGLAGASEQFF. Here the CDR3 DNA reads TGTGCCAGCAGCCCGGGACTAGCGGGGGCTTCTGAGCAGTTCTTC.

In this sample, this clone turned up a few times. This chain links TRBV5-4 with TRBJ2-7, with D perhaps TRBD2 (6 bases). The V end was cut by 4 bases, the J end by 0 bases, with 20 bases between. Per germline, CDR1 SGHNT and CDR2 YYREEE (reference sequence). This CDR3 comprises 17 residues. The CDR3 DNA reads as TGTGCCAGCAGCATCGTAGGTGGCGCGGGGAGCTCCTACGAGCAGTACTTC. It encodes CASSIVGGAGSSYEQYF. Full variable domain (rest looked up from reference TRBV5-4 and TRBJ2-7): ETGVTQSPTHLIKTRGQQVTLRCSSQSGHNTVSWYQQALGQGPQFIFQYYREEENGRGNFPPRFSGLQFPNYSSELNVNALELDDSALYLCASSIVGGAGSSYEQYFGPGTRLTVT.

The chain uses TRBV6-5 and TRBJ2-1, with 7 bases matching TRBD1. V dropped 6 bases and J dropped 5; count of bases not matched to a gene: 7. Germline V gene sequence: CDR1 MNHEY, CDR2 SVGAGI. CDR3 length: 14 residues. The CDR3 spells CASSSPGTDNEQFF. CDR3 in DNA: TGTGCCAGCAGCAGTCCCGGGACAGACAATGAGCAGTTCTTC.

This clone was recorded once. V and J are TRBV10-3 and TRBJ2-7; D not resolved. The CDR3 has 17 amino acids. The V end was cut by 0 bases, the J end by 0 bases, with 15 bases between. Germline CDR1 ENHRY, CDR2 SYGVKD. The CDR3 bases are TGTGCCATCAGTGAGTCCCGGCAGGTGGGGATCTCCTACGAGCAGTACTTC. This gives the protein CAISESRQVGISYEQYF.

This CDR3 is CASRPGTGKSGNTIYF. CDR3 sequence (DNA): TGTGCCAGCAGACCCGGGACAGGGAAGTCCGGAAACACCATATATTTT. The chain uses TRBV6-6 and TRBJ1-3, with 9 positions matching TRBD1. V lost 6 bases and J lost 4; bases outside the gene matches: 10. This CDR3 spans 16 amino acids. Germline values: CDR1 MNHNY, CDR2 SVGAGI (reference sequence).

The V and J genes are TRBV7-2 and TRBJ1-1; 7 bases match TRBD1. CDR1 and CDR2 (germline): SGHTA, FQGNSA. V lost 4 bases to trimming and J lost 0 bases; unmatched junction nucleotides: 5. The CDR3 covers 15 residues. Here the CDR3 reads CASSSTGTVNTEAFF. CDR3 coding DNA: TGTGCCAGCAGCTCGACCGGGACAGTGAACACTGAAGCTTTCTTT.

J is TRBJ1-5 and V is TRBV5-6; tentative D call: TRBD1 (5 bases). CDR3 size: 15 residues. Between the trimmed V and J ends, which lost 2 bases and 1 base, there was a span of 10 bases. Looked up from germline, CDR1 is SGHDT and CDR2 is YYEEEE. CDR3: CASSLSGPSNQPQHF. The CDR3 DNA is TGTGCCAGCAGCTTATCGGGGCCGAGCAATCAGCCCCAGCATTTT.

The chain links TRBV5-4 to TRBJ2-2; no reliable D call. Trimming shortened V by 0 bases and J by 3 bases, and 3 bases separated the two germline ends. CDR3 size: 13 residues. CDR1 is SGHNT and CDR2 is YYREEE in the germline V gene (reference sequence). In DNA form, the CDR3 reads TGTGCCAGCAGCTTGGACTACACCGGGGAGCTGTTTTTT. This sequence encodes CASSLDYTGELFF.

The chain joins TRBV7-6 to TRBJ2-7; 7 bases align to TRBD1. Germline CDR1 is SGHVS and CDR2 is FNYEAQ. V gave up 1 base and J gave up 7 bases; unmatched junction bases: 25. The CDR3 extends over 20 amino acids. The CDR3 nucleotides read TGTGCCAGCAGCTTAGTTGCCCCTGACAGCGGTAGGGGGACCAGGGGGGAGCAGTACTTC. This gives the protein CASSLVAPDSGRGTRGEQYF.

The chain links TRBV30 to TRBJ2-5, with D maybe TRBD2 (7 bases). V lost 4 bases to trimming and J lost 10 bases, with 19 bases between them. CDR3 length equals 13 residues. CDR1 and CDR2 from the germline V gene are GTSNPN and SVGIG (reference sequence). The CDR3 nucleotides are TGTGCCTGGACCCAGGACGGGGGGCAAGGCCAGTACTTC. Its translation is CAWTQDGGQGQYF.

This clone was seen once. The chain joins TRBV27 to TRBJ1-4; possible D gene TRBD1, 6 bases. The V gene's germline CDR1 is MNHEY and CDR2 SMNVEV (reference sequence). Trimming cost V 3 bases and J 3 bases, with 8 bases left between them. The CDR3 contains 14 residues. The chain's CDR3 is CASSFEGANEKLFF. For the CDR3, the DNA is TGTGCCAGCAGTTTCGAGGGGGCTAATGAAAAACTGTTTTTT.

This chain joins TRBV25-1 and TRBJ2-5; possibly TRBD2 for D (6 bases). Per the germline V gene, CDR1 is MGHDK and CDR2 is SYGVNS. V was trimmed by 4 bases and J by 4 bases, leaving 13 bases between them. CDR3 length: 14 residues. Written as DNA, the CDR3 is TGTGCCAGCAGTGTAAGGGGAGGAACAGAGACCCAGTACTTC. Translating it yields CASSVRGGTETQYF.

The chain is built from TRBV2 and TRBJ2-1; TRBD2 agrees at 16 bases. This CDR3 comprises 15 residues. Germline V gene data show CDR1 as SNHLY and CDR2 as FYNNEI. V shed 6 bases, J shed 9 bases, and the junction held 5 bases outside the gene matches. CDR3 nucleotide sequence: TGTGCCAGCAGGGGACTAGCGGGAGGGTCGGGTGAGCAGTTCTTC. Its protein is CASRGLAGGSGEQFF.

CDR3 region: CAISGTENYGYTF. Written as DNA, the CDR3 is TGTGCCATCAGTGGGACCGAAAACTATGGCTACACCTTC. The genes are TRBV10-3 and TRBJ1-2; D is unclear. V lost 4 bases and J lost 2, with 8 bases in between. The germline gives CDR1 ENHRY, CDR2 SYGVKD. The CDR3 is 13 amino acids.

V gene TRBV5-6 combines with J gene TRBJ1-6; D not certain. This CDR3 comprises 17 residues. Germline assignment: CDR1 SGHDT and CDR2 YYEEEE. Trimming took off 1 base at V and 0 bases at J, with 11 bases between the two ends. CDR3 sequence reads: CASSLWIKSSYNSPLHF. DNA for the CDR3: TGTGCCAGCAGCTTGTGGATAAAATCCTCCTATAATTCACCCCTCCACTTT.

In regard to this clone: This same CDR3 is encoded by further DNA sequences in the sample. This chain uses TRBV5-1 with TRBJ1-1; 10 nucleotides align to TRBD1. In germline, CDR1 is SGHRS, CDR2 YFSETQ. Unmatched junction bases numbered 3, after V lost 3 bases and J lost 4 bases. This CDR3 region has 14 residues. The DNA for the CDR3 is TGCGCCAGCAGCTCAAGACAGGGGGCCACTGAAGCTTTCTTT. This gives the protein CASSSRQGATEAFF.

J is TRBJ1-3 and V is TRBV6-1; the D gene is possibly TRBD1 (5 bases). Trimming pared 2 bases from V and 0 bases from J, leaving 8 bases between. Looked up from germline, CDR1 is MNHNS and CDR2 is SASEGT. The CDR3 covers 15 residues. The CDR3 spells CASSETDSSGNTIYF. The CDR3 DNA follows: TGTGCCAGCAGTGAAACCGACAGCTCTGGAAACACCATATATTTT.